This T cell receptor (beta chain) comes out of a study of identical twins. Study outcomes and limitations: Excess low generation probability was seen in twin-shared out-of-frame alpha sequences. Clonotypes of the beta chain that were abundant in cord blood carried fewer insertions (memory repertoires showed none).

A single record per CDR3 protein comes from TCRdb applying MiXCR to the 5' RACE reads. The table lists around 1.7 million distinct CDR3 sequences, about 31% of them singletons. In every case, the donor was a healthy Caucasian. The CDR3 covers 14 residues. V gave up 1 base and J gave up 4 bases, with 7 bases separating them. Per the germline V gene, CDR1 is MGHRA and CDR2 is YSYEKL. On this clonotype itself: Its cognate antigen is unknown.

The gene calls are TRBV4-1 and TRBJ1-4; D possibly corresponds to TRBD1 (6 bases). The sequence was collected from a newborn girl in good health. The sequencing sample was made of cord blood. The chain's CDR3 is CASSQGTVNEKLFF. As DNA, the CDR3 is TGCGCCAGCAGCCAAGGGACAGTTAATGAAAAACTGTTTTTT.